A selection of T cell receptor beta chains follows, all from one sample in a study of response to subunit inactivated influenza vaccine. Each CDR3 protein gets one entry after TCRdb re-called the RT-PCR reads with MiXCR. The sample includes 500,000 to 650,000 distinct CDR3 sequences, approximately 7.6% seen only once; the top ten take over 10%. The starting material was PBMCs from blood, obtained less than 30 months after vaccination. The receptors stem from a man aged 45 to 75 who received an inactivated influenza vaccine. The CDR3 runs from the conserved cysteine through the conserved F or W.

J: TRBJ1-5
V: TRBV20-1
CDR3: CSARVRTGHNQPQHF

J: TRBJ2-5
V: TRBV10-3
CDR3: CAISESRAEPKETQYF

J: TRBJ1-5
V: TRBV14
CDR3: CASSQLGGGVGQGFQPQHF

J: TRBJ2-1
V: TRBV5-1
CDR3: CASSFTADFYNEQFF

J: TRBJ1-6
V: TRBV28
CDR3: CASSLSVSYNSPLHF

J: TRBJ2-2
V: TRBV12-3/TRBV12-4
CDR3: CASRLRGLSVNTGELFF

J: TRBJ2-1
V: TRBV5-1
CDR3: CASSLVGQGAYNEQFF

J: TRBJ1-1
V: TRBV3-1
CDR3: CARSQEVALTTEAFF

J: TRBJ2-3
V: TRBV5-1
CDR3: CASSAGQGADTQYF

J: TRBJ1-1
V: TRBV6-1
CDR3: CASSETGRRLAFF

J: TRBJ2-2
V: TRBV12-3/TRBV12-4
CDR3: CASSEGVRELFF

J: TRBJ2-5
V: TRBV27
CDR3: CASSFQLGRETQYF

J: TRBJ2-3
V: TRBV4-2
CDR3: CASSQDPGATDTQYF

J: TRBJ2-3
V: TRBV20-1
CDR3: CSTGTGLRTDTQYF

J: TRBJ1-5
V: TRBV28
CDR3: CASSLHTGSNQPQHF

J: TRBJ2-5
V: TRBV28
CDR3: CASRPGTAMIGTQYF

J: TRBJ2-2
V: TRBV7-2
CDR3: CASSWGGANTGELFF

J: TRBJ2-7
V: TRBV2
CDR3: CASSEGGQSYEQYF

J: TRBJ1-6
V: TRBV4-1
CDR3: CASSQPAGRGRDSPLHF

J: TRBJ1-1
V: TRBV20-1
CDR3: CSASFADATEAFF

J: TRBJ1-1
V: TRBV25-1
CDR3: CASSEVGGLAFF

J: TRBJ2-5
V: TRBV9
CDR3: CASSVGQGAGETQYF

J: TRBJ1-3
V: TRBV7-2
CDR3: CASSLAGLRNTIYF

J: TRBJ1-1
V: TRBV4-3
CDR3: CASSQEARDGGTEAFF

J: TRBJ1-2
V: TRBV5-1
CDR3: CASNPTPLHRDRVSGYTF

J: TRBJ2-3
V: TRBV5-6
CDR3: CASNQGRNTDTQYF

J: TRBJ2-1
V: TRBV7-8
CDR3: CASSLWAGDVEQFF

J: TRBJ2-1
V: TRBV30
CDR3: CAWSVRTSNNEQFF

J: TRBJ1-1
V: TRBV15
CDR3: CATSRGGGHTEAFF

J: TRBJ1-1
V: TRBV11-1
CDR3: CASSLEGRRLNTEAFF

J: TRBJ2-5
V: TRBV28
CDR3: CASSVQGTETQYF

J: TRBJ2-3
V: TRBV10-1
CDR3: CASSPGGRGRTDTQYF

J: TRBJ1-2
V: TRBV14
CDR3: CASSQVRLGTGIFYYGYTF

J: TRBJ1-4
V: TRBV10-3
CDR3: CAISETGEEKLFF

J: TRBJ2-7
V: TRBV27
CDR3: CASSFGQGTYEQYF